This is a list of T cell receptor beta chains from one sample in a study of T cells in Graves' hyperthyroidism and ophthalmopathy. TCRdb called the multiplex PCR reads again in MiXCR, with one record for every CDR3 protein. In the table there are about 360,000 distinct CDR3 sequences, roughly 25% of which are singletons. Specimen: blood. The receptors originated from a man aged 45 to 65 with Graves' hyperthyroidism. Both conserved end residues are part of each CDR3. D genes are given only for firm matches. Part of the rows lack a size; the others show once, few, many or a class for expanded clones.

D gene	V gene	clone size	J gene	CDR3 protein
TRBD1	TRBV11-2	few	TRBJ1-2	CASSLRDRGSGYTF
TRBD2	TRBV5-1	few	TRBJ2-1	CASSTGLAGGRGNEQFF
TRBD2	TRBV7-9	many	TRBJ2-1	CASSLRLAGGLNEQFF
NA	TRBV19	NA	TRBJ1-1	CASSIMLGQMNTEAFF
NA	TRBV28	NA	TRBJ2-2	CASRGQAFLTGELFF
TRBD1	TRBV14	few	TRBJ2-7	CASSQGQGFEQYF
TRBD2	TRBV7-2	few	TRBJ2-1	CASSPPGLAGGDSYNEQFF
TRBD1	TRBV29-1	NA	TRBJ2-7	CSVTGESYEQYF
NA	TRBV29-1	NA	TRBJ2-6	CSGRVAGANVLTF
NA	TRBV5-1	NA	TRBJ1-1	CASSLEGIRGITEAFF
NA	TRBV20-1	NA	TRBJ2-5	CSAPIPEAQYF
NA	TRBV29-1	few	TRBJ2-7	CSVEMGIGYEQYF
TRBD1	TRBV11-1	many	TRBJ2-5	CASSLDGTEGETQYF
NA	TRBV7-9	NA	TRBJ2-7	CASSLALLRGVSYEQYF
NA	TRBV27	few	TRBJ2-7	CASSPQGPLGYEQYF
NA	TRBV6-1	few	TRBJ1-1	CASRWEGNTEAFF
NA	TRBV10-3	many	TRBJ1-2	CAIGPLGYGYTF
NA	TRBV19	NA	TRBJ1-5	CASSIRVVTPNQPQHF
TRBD2	TRBV12-3/TRBV12-4	many	TRBJ2-1	CASSFHRGGAGNEQFF
NA	TRBV13	few	TRBJ2-7	CASSLDVPYGQYF
NA	TRBV6-1	NA	TRBJ2-7	CASSPLRGTYEQYF
NA	TRBV15	NA	TRBJ2-7	CATSSETYEQYF
TRBD2	TRBV5-1	many	TRBJ2-3	CASSFARTSGSGGDTQYF
NA	TRBV15	few	TRBJ2-3	CATSRDLGGTDTQYF
TRBD2	TRBV29-1	NA	TRBJ2-2	CSVTGLVGGELFF
TRBD1	TRBV11-1	many	TRBJ2-1	CASSSGQGGSEQFF
NA	TRBV20-1	NA	TRBJ2-1	CSAARGVHSYNEQFF
NA	TRBV30	NA	TRBJ2-1	CAWSGSWRAEQFF
NA	TRBV30	NA	TRBJ2-1	CAWYREGYNEQFF
TRBD1	TRBV11-2	NA	TRBJ2-2	CASSQRGQGSQTNTGELFF
TRBD2	TRBV12-3/TRBV12-4	few	TRBJ2-2	CASTQGLGDTGELFF
NA	TRBV20-1	few	TRBJ2-7	CSARSPRDPGSSSYEQYF
NA	TRBV12-3/TRBV12-4	NA	TRBJ2-7	CASSSGVSLGYEQYF
NA	TRBV15	NA	TRBJ2-1	CATSSLRDGEQFF
NA	TRBV29-1	few	TRBJ2-7	CSVDLDRGGASYEQYF
NA	TRBV28	many	TRBJ1-1	CASNPGGPEAFF
TRBD2	TRBV5-1	many	TRBJ2-3	CASSLRLAWTDTQYF
NA	TRBV7-3	few	TRBJ2-1	CASSLTGGEYNEQFF
NA	TRBV12-3/TRBV12-4	many	TRBJ2-7	CASSLRGGEQYF
TRBD2	TRBV7-9	many	TRBJ2-3	CASSPTSGRGTDTQYF
TRBD2	TRBV7-3	NA	TRBJ2-7	CASSSSGDYEQYF
NA	TRBV6-1	NA	TRBJ2-2	CASRDTQGRSGELFF
NA	TRBV6-1	few	TRBJ1-2	CASSSAQGRGYTF
NA	TRBV6-2/TRBV6-3	NA	TRBJ2-6	CASNRQVSGANVLTF
TRBD2	TRBV10-3	NA	TRBJ2-1	CAISVLAGGVNEQFF
TRBD2	TRBV20-1	few	TRBJ2-7	CSAGKILADSYEQYF